This T cell receptor (beta chain) emerged from a study of blood T cell repertoires in COVID-19. Overall study context: COVID-19 samples collected from the United States, Italy and Spain covered acute and convalescent phases.

Everyone who took part was about 18 to 90 years old, and they came from about 23 US areas. Clinical histories supplied by participants themselves formed the basis of cohort assignment. Original analysis: For nucleated cells, counts were estimated from reference gene primer amplification. Sequencing was performed with immunoSEQ multiplex PCR; in TCRdb, only in-frame clones are kept and a portion is missing. V, J and clone size derive from that table, while D and trimming were established from the DNA sequence. Among about 220,000 clones listed, around 87% were seen once. Input material: PBMCs or T cells enriched from blood (not recorded which). The TCR originated in a woman younger than 35 in a cohort exposed to, infected with or recovered from COVID-19 (not recorded which).

DNA for the CDR3: TGCGCCAGCAGTGATTTTAGAGGGACAGGTTGGACTGAAGCTTTCTTT. Amino acid sequence: CASSDFRGTGWTEAFF. The chain has TRBV10-2 and TRBJ1-1; TRBD1 aligns across 8 bases. The CDR3 is made up of 16 amino acids. The germline CDR1 and CDR2 sequences are WSHSY and SAAADI. V lost 3 bases, J lost 5 bases, and 11 bases stayed unmatched.